These T cell receptor beta chains were read from a single sample in a study of blood T cell repertoires in COVID-19. The protocol was immunoSEQ multiplex PCR, while the TCRdb copy is restricted to in-frame clones and leaves out a portion. The table lists about 250,000 clones, over 70% of them singletons, with around 3.1% in the top ten. Sequenced material: PBMCs or T cells enriched from blood (not recorded which). These receptors were collected from a woman between 40 and 50 years old who had been exposed to COVID-19. The CDR3 runs from the conserved cysteine through the conserved F or W. Fields, in order: J gene, clone size, D gene, V gene, CDR3 protein. D genes are given only for firm matches. Some rows have no size entry. The others give once, few or many, or a class for an expanded clone.

TRBJ2-5	.	.	TRBV7-3	CASSPRMGGTQYF
TRBJ2-1	.	.	TRBV30	CAWSSTDYNEQFF
TRBJ2-4	.	TRBD1	TRBV2	CVSSETRDSSKNIQYF
TRBJ2-3	.	.	TRBV7-3	CASSPGGPQDTQYF
TRBJ2-1	.	TRBD2	TRBV10-3	CAISFTSGTYNEQFF
TRBJ2-4	.	.	TRBV2	CASSEEARNIQYF
TRBJ2-7	.	.	TRBV5-4	CASSSTGQSSYEQYF
TRBJ2-3	.	.	TRBV9	CASSVEGGPGTDTQYF
TRBJ2-3	.	TRBD2	TRBV7-2	CASSLVAGGGTDTQYF
TRBJ1-2	.	.	TRBV3-1/TRBV3-2	CASRLSAAGKNYGYTF
TRBJ2-5	.	.	TRBV20-1	CSAGGWETQYF
TRBJ2-3	.	.	TRBV4-2	CASSQEERSTDTQYF
TRBJ2-1	.	TRBD1	TRBV19	CASSGQGPHLGEQFF
TRBJ2-7	.	.	TRBV14	CASSQGPDISYEQYF
TRBJ1-1	.	TRBD1	TRBV18	CASSPNRGGPEAFF
TRBJ1-5	.	.	TRBV12-5	CASGIGRGNQPQHF
TRBJ1-6	.	TRBD1	TRBV5-1	CASSWTGSNSPLHF
TRBJ2-1	.	TRBD2	TRBV19	CASSIGLAGHNEQFF
TRBJ2-4	.	.	TRBV2	CASTEGEQNIQYF
TRBJ1-5	.	.	TRBV7-8	CASSSSRAQPQHF
TRBJ1-1	once	.	TRBV19	CASSRTGNTEAFF
TRBJ2-3	.	TRBD2	TRBV3-1/TRBV3-2	CASSPLGGITSTDTQYF
TRBJ1-3	.	.	TRBV21-1	CASSKKGNRGRVSIYF
TRBJ1-2	.	.	TRBV3-1/TRBV3-2	CASSQGKQSYGYTF
TRBJ1-1	.	.	TRBV30	CAWSPPTGRGAFF
TRBJ1-3	.	TRBD1	TRBV7-2	CASSFWTGGLSGNTIYF
TRBJ1-1	.	.	TRBV5-6	CASSRVNPELEAFF
TRBJ1-2	.	TRBD1	TRBV28	CASTSDRGGYTF
TRBJ1-2	once	.	TRBV19	CASSTSTGTYGYTF
TRBJ2-7	.	.	TRBV7-3	CASSFDLWNEQYF
TRBJ2-5	.	.	TRBV5-1	CASSLVGHGQETQYF
TRBJ1-4	once	.	TRBV18	CASSPRGTNEKLFF
TRBJ2-1	.	TRBD1	TRBV7-9	CASSSYRGLSYNEQFF
TRBJ1-5	few	.	TRBV28	CASTQGLEAQHF
TRBJ2-1	.	TRBD2	TRBV19	CASSMALAGTSPYNEQFF
TRBJ1-4	.	.	TRBV6-6	CASLSKGGTNEKLFF
TRBJ1-2	.	TRBD1	TRBV6-4	CGPTGEDYGYTF
TRBJ1-4	once	TRBD1	TRBV6-5	CASSRYRGNNEKLFF
TRBJ1-1	once	.	TRBV27	CASSFSGSTEAFF
TRBJ2-7	.	.	TRBV5-1	CASSLDARGYEQYF
TRBJ1-3	.	.	TRBV19	CASSGDVLIYF
TRBJ1-4	.	.	TRBV7-2	CASSLRGSNEKLFF
TRBJ2-5	.	.	TRBV28	CASSSPLSETQYF
TRBJ1-2	.	.	TRBV30	CAWSPGSGYTF
TRBJ1-5	.	.	TRBV28	CASRPGGTTNQPQHF
TRBJ1-2	.	.	TRBV28	CASSSPQRGESGYGYTF